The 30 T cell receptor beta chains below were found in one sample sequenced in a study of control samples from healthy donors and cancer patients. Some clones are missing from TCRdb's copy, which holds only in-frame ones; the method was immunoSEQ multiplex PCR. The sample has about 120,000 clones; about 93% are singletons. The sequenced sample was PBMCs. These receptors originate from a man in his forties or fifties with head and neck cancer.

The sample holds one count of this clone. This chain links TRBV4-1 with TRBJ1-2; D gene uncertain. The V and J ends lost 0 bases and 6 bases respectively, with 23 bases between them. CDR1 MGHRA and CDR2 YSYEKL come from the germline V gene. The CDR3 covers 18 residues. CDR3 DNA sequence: TGCGCCAGCAGCCAAGATTTAGCGGACCGCTTCTATACGGATGGCTACACCTTC. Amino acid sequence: CASSQDLADRFYTDGYTF.

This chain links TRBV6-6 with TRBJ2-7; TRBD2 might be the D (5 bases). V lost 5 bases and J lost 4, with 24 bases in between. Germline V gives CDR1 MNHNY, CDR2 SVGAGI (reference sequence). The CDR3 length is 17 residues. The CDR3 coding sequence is TGTGCCAGCAGTCCTCGCGGGCGGTACGCCCTCGAGTACGAGCAGTACTTC. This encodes CASSPRGRYALEYEQYF.

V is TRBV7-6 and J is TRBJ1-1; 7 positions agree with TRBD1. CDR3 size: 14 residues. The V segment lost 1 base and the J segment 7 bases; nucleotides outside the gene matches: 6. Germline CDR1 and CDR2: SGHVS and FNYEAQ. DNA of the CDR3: TGTGCCAGCAGCTTAGTGTCCAGGGGGGATGAAGCTTTCTTT. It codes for CASSLVSRGDEAFF.

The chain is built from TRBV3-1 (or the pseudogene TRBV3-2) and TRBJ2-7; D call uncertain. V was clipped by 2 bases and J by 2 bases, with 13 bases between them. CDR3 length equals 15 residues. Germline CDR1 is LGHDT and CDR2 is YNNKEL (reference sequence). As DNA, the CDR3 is TGTGCCAGCAGCCAAAGTGCGGCTAGGCCCTACGAGCAGTACTTC. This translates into CASSQSAARPYEQYF.

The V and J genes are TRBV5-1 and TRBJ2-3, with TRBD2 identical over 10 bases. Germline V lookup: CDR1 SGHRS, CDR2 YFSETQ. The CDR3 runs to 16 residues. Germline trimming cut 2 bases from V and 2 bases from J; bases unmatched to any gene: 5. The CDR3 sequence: CASSFLAGVTTDTQYF. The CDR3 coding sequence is TGCGCCAGCAGCTTCCTAGCGGGGGTTACCACAGATACGCAGTATTTT.

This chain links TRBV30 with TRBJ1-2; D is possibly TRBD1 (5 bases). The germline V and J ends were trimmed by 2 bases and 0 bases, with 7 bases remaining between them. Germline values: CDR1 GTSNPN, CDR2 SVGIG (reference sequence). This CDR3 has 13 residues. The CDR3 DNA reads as TGTGCCTGGAGTCCGACAGCTAACTATGGCTACACCTTC. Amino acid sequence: CAWSPTANYGYTF.

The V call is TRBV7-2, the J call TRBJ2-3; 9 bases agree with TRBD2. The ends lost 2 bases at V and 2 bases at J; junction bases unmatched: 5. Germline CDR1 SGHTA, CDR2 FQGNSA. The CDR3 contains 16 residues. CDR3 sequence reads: CASSLLAGIPTDTQYF. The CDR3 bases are TGTGCCAGCAGCTTACTAGCGGGGATCCCCACAGATACGCAGTATTTT.

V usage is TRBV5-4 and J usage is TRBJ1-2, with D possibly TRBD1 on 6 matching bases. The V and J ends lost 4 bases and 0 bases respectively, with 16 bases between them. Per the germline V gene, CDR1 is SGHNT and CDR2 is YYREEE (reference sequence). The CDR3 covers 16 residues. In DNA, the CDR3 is TGTGCCAGCAGCCCGCGGACAGCACCTTCTAACTATGGCTACACCTTC. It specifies CASSPRTAPSNYGYTF.

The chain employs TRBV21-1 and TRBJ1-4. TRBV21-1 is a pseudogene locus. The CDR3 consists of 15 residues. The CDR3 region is CASSSGGGSGEKLFF. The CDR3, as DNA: TGTGCCAGCAGTTCTGGGGGAGGGTCCGGTGAAAAACTGTTTTTT.

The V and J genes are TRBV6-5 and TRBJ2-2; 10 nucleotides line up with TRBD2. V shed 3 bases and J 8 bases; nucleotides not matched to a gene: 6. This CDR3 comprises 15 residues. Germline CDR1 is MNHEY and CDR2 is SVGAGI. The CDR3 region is CASSYKRGGRGELFF. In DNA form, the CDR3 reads TGTGCCAGCAGTTATAAGCGGGGGGGGAGAGGGGAGCTGTTTTTT.

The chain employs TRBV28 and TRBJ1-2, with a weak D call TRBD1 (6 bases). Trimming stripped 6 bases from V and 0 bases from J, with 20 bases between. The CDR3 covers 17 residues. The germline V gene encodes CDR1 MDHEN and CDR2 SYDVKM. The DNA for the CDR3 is TGTGCCAGCAGGAAACGGAGACAGGAACCGACTAACTATGGCTACACCTTC. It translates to CASRKRRQEPTNYGYTF.

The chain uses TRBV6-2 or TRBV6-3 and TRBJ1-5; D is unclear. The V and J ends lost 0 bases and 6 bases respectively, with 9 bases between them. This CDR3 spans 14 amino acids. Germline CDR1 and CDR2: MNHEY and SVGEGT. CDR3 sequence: CASSYSGGGQPQHF. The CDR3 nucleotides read TGTGCCAGCAGTTACTCCGGTGGCGGTCAGCCCCAGCATTTT.

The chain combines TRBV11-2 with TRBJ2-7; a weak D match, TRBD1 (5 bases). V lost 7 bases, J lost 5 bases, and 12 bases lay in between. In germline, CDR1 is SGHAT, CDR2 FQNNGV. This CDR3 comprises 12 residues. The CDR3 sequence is CASNRSPNEQYF. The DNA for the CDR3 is TGTGCCAGCAACAGGAGCCCCAACGAGCAGTACTTC.

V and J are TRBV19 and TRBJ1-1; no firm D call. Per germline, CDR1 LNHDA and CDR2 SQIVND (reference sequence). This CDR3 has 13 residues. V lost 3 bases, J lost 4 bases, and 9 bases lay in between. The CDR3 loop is CASSIGRSTEAFF. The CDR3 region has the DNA TGTGCCAGTAGTATCGGGAGAAGCACTGAAGCTTTCTTT.

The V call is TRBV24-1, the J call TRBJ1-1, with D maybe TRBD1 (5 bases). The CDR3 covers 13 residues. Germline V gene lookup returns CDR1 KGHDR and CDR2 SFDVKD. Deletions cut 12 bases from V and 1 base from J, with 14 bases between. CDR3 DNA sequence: TGTGCCGTTCGGAGGGGATCGAACACTGAAGCTTTCTTT. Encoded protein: CAVRRGSNTEAFF.

CDR3 in DNA: TGTGCCAGCAGCTTAGCGCCAGGGCGCACAGATACGCAGTATTTT. Amino acids: CASSLAPGRTDTQYF. The chain uses TRBV7-6 and TRBJ2-3, with D perhaps TRBD1 (5 bases). Germline CDR1 is SGHVS and CDR2 is FNYEAQ. This CDR3 is 15 amino acids long. Trimming took off 0 bases at V and 1 base at J, with 8 bases between the two ends.

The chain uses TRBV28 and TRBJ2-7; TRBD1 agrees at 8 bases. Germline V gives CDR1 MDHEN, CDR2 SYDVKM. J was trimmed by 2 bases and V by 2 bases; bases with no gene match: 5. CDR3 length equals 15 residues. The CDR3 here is CASSLRTGPTYEQYF. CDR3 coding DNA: TGTGCCAGCAGTTTAAGGACAGGGCCCACCTACGAGCAGTACTTC. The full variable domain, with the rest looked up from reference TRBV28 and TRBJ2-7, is DVKVTQSSRYLVKRTGEKVFLECVQDMDHENMFWYRQDPGLGLRLIYFSYDVKMKEKGDIPEGYSVSREKKERFSLILESASTNQTSMYLCASSLRTGPTYEQYFGPGTRLTVT.

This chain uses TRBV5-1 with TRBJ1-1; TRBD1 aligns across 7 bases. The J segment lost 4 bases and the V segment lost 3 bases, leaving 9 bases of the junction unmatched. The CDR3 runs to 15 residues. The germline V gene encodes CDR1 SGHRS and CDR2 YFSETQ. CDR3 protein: CASSWGTERGTEAFF. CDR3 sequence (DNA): TGCGCCAGCAGCTGGGGGACAGAACGCGGCACTGAAGCTTTCTTT.

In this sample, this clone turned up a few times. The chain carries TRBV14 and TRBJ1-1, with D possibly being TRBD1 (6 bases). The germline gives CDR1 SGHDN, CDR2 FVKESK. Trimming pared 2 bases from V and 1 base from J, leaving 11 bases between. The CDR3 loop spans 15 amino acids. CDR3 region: CASSQWGLPNTEAFF. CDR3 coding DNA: TGTGCCAGCAGCCAATGGGGGCTTCCGAACACTGAAGCTTTCTTT.

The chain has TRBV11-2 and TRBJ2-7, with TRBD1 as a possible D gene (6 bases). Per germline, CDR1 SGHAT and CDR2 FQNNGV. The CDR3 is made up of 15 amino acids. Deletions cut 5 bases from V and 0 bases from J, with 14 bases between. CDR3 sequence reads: CASSHYREYSYEQYF. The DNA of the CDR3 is TGTGCCAGCAGCCACTACAGGGAGTACTCCTACGAGCAGTACTTC. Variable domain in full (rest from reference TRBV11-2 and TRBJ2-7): EAGVAQSPRYKIIEKRQSVAFWCNPISGHATLYWYQQILGQGPKLLIQFQNNGVVDDSQLPKDRFSAERLKGVDSTLKIQPAKLEDSAVYLCASSHYREYSYEQYFGPGTRLTVT.

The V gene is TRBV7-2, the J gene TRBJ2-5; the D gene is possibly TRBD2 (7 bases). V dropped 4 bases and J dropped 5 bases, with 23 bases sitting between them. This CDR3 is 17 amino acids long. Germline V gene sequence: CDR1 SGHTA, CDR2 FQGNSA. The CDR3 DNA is TGTGCCAGCAGCTCCCTGAGGGGGGGGCGAGGGCTGGAGACCCAGTACTTC. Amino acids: CASSSLRGGRGLETQYF.

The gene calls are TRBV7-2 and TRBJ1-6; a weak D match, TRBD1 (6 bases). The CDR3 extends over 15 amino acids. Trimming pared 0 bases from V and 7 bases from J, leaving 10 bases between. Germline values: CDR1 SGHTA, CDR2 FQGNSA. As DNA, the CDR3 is TGTGCCAGCAGCTTAGCGACGGGGGCGAATTCACCCCTCCACTTT. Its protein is CASSLATGANSPLHF.

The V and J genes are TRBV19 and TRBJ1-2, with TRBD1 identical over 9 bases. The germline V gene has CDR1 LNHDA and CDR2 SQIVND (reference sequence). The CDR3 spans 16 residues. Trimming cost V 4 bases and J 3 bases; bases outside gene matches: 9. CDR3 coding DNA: TGTGCCAGTAGTACATACCAACAGGGGGCTGACTATGGCTACACCTTC. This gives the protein CASSTYQQGADYGYTF.

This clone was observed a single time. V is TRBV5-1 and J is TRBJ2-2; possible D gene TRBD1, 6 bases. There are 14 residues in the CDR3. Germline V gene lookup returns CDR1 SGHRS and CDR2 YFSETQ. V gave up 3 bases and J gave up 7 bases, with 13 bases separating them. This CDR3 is CASSSRQDNGELFF. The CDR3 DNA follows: TGCGCCAGCAGCTCCCGACAGGATAACGGGGAGCTGTTTTTT.

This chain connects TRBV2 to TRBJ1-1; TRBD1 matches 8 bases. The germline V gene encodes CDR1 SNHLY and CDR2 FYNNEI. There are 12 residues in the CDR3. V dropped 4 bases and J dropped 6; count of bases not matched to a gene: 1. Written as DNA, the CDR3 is TGTGCCAGCAGTGGACAGGGGTCTGAAGCTTTCTTT. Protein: CASSGQGSEAFF.

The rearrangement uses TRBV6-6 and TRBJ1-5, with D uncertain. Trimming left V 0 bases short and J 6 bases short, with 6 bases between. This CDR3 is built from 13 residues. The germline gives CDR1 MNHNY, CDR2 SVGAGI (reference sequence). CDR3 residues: CASSYSSGQPQHF. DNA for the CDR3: TGTGCCAGCAGTTACTCGAGTGGTCAGCCCCAGCATTTT.

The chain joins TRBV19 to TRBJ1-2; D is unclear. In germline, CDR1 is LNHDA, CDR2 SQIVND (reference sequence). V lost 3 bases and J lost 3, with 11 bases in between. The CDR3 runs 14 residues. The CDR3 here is CASSMGRPHYGYTF. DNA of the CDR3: TGTGCCAGTAGTATGGGAAGACCTCACTATGGCTACACCTTC.

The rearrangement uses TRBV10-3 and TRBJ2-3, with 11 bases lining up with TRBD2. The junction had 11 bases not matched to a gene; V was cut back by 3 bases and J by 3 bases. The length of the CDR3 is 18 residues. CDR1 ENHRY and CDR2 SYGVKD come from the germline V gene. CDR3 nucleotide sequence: TGTGCCATCAGTGACCTAGCGGGGGGCCCCACGGGGACAGATACGCAGTATTTT. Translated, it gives CAISDLAGGPTGTDTQYF.

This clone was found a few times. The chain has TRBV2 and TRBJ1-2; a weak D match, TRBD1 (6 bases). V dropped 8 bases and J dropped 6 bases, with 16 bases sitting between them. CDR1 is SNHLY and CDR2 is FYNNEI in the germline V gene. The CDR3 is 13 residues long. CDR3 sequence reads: CASAGQTNNGYTF. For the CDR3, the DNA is TGTGCCAGCGCCGGACAGACGAATAATGGCTACACCTTC.

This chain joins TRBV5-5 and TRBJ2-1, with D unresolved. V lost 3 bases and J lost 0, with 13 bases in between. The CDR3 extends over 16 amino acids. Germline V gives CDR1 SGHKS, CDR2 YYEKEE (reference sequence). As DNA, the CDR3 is TGTGCCAGCAGCTACTTAACATCCTACTCCTACAATGAGCAGTTCTTC. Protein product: CASSYLTSYSYNEQFF.